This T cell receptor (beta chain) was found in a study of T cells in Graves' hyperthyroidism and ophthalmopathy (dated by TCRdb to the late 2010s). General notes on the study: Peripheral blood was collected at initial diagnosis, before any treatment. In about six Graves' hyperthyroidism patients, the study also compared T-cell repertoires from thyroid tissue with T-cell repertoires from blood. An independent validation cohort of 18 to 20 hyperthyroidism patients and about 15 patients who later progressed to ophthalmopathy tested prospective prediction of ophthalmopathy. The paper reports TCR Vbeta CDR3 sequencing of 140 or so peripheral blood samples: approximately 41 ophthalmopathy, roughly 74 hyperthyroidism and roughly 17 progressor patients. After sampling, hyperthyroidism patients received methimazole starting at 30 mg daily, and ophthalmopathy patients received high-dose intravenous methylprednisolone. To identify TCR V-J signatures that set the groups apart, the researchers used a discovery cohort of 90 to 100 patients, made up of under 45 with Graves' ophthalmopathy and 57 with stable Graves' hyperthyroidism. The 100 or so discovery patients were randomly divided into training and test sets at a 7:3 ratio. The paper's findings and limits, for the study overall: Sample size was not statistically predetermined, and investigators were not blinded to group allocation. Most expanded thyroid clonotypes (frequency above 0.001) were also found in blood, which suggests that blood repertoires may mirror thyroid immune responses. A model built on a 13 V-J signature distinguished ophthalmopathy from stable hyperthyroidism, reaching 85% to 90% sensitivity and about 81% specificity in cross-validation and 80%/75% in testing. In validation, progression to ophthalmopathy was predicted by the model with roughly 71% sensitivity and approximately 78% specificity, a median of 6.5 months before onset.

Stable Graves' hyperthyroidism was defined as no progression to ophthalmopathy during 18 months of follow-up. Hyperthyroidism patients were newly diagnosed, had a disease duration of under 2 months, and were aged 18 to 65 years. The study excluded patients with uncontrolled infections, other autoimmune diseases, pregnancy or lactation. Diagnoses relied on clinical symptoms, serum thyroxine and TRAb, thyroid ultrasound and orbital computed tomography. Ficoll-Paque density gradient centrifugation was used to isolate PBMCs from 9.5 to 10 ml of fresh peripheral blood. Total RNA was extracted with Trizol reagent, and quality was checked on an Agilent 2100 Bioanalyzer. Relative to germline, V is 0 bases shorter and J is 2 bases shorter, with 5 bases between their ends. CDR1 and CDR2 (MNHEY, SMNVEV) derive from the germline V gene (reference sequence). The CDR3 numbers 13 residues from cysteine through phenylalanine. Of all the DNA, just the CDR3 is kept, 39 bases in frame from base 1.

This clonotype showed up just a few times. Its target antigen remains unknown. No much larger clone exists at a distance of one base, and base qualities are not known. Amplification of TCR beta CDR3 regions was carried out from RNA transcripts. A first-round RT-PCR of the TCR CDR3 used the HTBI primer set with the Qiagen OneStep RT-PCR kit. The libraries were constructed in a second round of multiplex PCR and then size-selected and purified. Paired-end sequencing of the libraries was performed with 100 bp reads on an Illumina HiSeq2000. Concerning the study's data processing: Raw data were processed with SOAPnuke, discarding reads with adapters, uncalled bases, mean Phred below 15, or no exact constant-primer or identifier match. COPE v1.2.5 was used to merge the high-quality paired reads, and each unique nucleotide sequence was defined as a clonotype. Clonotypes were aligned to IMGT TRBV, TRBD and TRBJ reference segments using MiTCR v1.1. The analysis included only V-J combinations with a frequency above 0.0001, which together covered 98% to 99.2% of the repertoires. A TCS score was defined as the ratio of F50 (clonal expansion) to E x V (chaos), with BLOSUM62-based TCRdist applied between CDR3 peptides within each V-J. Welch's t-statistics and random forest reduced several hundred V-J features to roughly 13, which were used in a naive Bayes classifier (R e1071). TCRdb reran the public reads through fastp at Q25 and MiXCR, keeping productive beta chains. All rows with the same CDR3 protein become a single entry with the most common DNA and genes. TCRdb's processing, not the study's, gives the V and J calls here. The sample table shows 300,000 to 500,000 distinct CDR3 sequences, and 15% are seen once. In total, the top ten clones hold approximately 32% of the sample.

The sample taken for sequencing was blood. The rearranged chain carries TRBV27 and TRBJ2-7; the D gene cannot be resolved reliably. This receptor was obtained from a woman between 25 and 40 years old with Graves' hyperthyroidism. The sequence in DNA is TGTGCCAGCAGTTTATCGTCTCCCTACGAGCAGTACTTC. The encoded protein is CASSLSSPYEQYF.